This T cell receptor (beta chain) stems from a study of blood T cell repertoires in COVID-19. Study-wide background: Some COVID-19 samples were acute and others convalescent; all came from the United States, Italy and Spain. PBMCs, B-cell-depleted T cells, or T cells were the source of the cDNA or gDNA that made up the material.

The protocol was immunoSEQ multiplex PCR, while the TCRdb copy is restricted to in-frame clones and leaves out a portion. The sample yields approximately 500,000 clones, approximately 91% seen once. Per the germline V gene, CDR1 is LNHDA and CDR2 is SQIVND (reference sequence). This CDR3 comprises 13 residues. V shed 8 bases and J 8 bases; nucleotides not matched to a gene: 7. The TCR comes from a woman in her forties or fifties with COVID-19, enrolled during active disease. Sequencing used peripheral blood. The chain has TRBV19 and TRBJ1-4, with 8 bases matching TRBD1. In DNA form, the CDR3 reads TGTGCCAGTGGTTGGACAGGGAGCGAAAAACTGTTTTTT. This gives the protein CASGWTGSEKLFF.